What follows are 10 T cell receptor beta chains derived from one specimen sequenced in a study of cytomegalovirus exposure and HLA in healthy donors. Researchers ran the PCR with 60 Vbeta and 13 Jbeta primers. Assay used: immunoSEQ multiplex PCR; TCRdb lists only in-frame clones, some missing. This table has over 60,000 clones, around 80% appearing once. Sequences were obtained from PBMCs. These receptors were collected from a woman aged 30 to 39 in good health and CMV-seropositive.

The DNA for the CDR3 is TGTGCCAGCAGCATTCCTTCGACAGGCTATGGCTACACCTTC. This sequence encodes CASSIPSTGYGYTF. The chain carries TRBV28 and TRBJ1-2; D is possibly TRBD1 (6 bases). The V and J ends lost 6 bases and 4 bases respectively, with 15 bases between them. Germline CDR1 and CDR2: MDHEN and SYDVKM. The CDR3 totals 14 residues.

The chain recombines TRBV27 with TRBJ2-7; TRBD1 matches at 9 bases. The CDR3 is 13 residues long. Germline trimming cut 7 bases from V and 7 bases from J; bases unmatched to any gene: 8. The germline V gene encodes CDR1 MNHEY and CDR2 SMNVEV (reference sequence). This chain's CDR3 is CASTGQGHHEQYF. CDR3 DNA sequence: TGTGCCAGCACGGGACAGGGTCATCATGAGCAGTACTTC.

The V call is TRBV6-6, the J call TRBJ2-7; D perhaps matches TRBD1 (6 bases). The CDR3 covers 11 residues. Deletions cut 8 bases from V and 1 base from J, with 6 bases between. The germline V gene encodes CDR1 MNHNY and CDR2 SVGAGI (reference sequence). CDR3 nucleotides: TGTGCCAGCGGACAGTCCTACGAGCAGTACTTC. Translating it yields CASGQSYEQYF.

The J gene is TRBJ2-2, the V gene TRBV4-3; 7 nucleotides match TRBD2. Trimming removed 0 bases from V and 3 bases from J; junction bases left unmatched: 10. CDR1 and CDR2 (germline): LGHNA, YSLEER. The CDR3 is made up of 18 amino acids. CDR3 sequence (DNA): TGCGCCAGCAGCCAAGATAAGGGTTTGGGAGGGTACACCGGGGAGCTGTTTTTT. Its protein is CASSQDKGLGGYTGELFF.

The V and J genes are TRBV5-4 and TRBJ2-3, with TRBD2 identical over 9 bases. This CDR3 comprises 16 residues. With 3 bases clipped from V and 4 bases from J, the junction kept 9 bases outside the gene matches. In germline, CDR1 is SGHNT, CDR2 YYREEE (reference sequence). CDR3 DNA: TGTGCCAGCAGCTCCGGGGGACTAGCTATCCCAGATACGCAGTATTTT. Translated, it gives CASSSGGLAIPDTQYF.

The V call is TRBV7-3, the J call TRBJ2-1; no firm D call. This CDR3 region has 12 residues. Trimming stripped 2 bases from V and 9 bases from J, with 8 bases between. The germline CDR1 and CDR2 sequences are SGHTA and FQGTGA. CDR3 bases: TGTGCCAGCAGCTTATTAGGCGGTGAGCAGTTCTTC. This sequence encodes CASSLLGGEQFF.

This chain uses TRBV2 with TRBJ1-2; 7 nucleotides align to TRBD1. V lost 5 bases and J lost 5; bases outside the gene matches: 14. Germline lookup yields CDR1 SNHLY and CDR2 FYNNEI. The CDR3 contains 16 residues. DNA of the CDR3: TGTGCCAGCAGTCACACTACCGAGGGGGCGGGTTATGGCTACACCTTC. Protein sequence: CASSHTTEGAGYGYTF.

This clone was seen a few times. This chain links TRBV20-1 with TRBJ2-3; D is ambiguous. There are 11 residues in the CDR3. Germline V gene sequence: CDR1 DFQATT, CDR2 SNEGSKA (reference sequence). CDR3 nucleotide sequence: TGCACTATGCAGGACACAGATACGCAGTATTTT. This sequence encodes CTMQDTDTQYF.

Turning to this clone: The sample carries other DNA sequences with the same CDR3. The chain joins TRBV4-2 to TRBJ2-7, with 9 bases that match TRBD2. The V segment lost 1 base and the J segment 3 bases; nucleotides outside the gene matches: 7. The CDR3 has 16 amino acids. The germline CDR1 and CDR2 sequences are LGHNA and YNFKEQ. CDR3 in amino acids: CASSQGRGTSSYEQYF. CDR3 nucleotide sequence: TGTGCCAGCAGCCAAGGCCGGGGGACTAGCAGCTACGAGCAGTACTTC.

The chain uses TRBV7-8 and TRBJ2-1; tentative D call: TRBD1 (6 bases). Per germline, CDR1 SGHVS and CDR2 FQNEAQ. V lost 6 bases to trimming and J lost 6 bases, with 21 bases between them. The CDR3 has 16 amino acids. CDR3 protein: CASSKMDSPAGNEQFF. The CDR3 DNA sequence: TGTGCCAGCAGTAAGATGGACAGCCCGGCAGGCAATGAGCAGTTCTTC.